Listed below are T cell receptor beta chains from one sample, sequenced in a study of cytomegalovirus exposure and HLA in healthy donors. TCRdb's copy holds only in-frame clones and misses some; the assay was immunoSEQ multiplex PCR. The repertoire holds 200,000 to 250,000 clones, with roughly 87% as singletons. Sequencing was done on a sample of PBMCs. These receptors originate from a woman aged 18-29 years in good health and CMV-seropositive. The CDR3 runs from the conserved cysteine through the conserved F or W. The D gene is left open where the match is weak. Expanded clones are given a class, and other clones once, few, many or no size at all.

>TRBJ1-2|TRBV4-1|few|-
CASSQDRTQDNYGYTF
TGCGCCAGCAGCCAAGATCGAACCCAGGATAACTATGGCTACACCTTC
>TRBJ2-6|TRBV5-4|-|-
CASSFLSGANVLTF
TGTGCCAGCAGCTTCCTCTCTGGGGCCAACGTCCTGACTTTC
>TRBJ2-4|TRBV5-4|-|-
CASSLGTLAKNIQYF
TGTGCCAGCAGCTTGGGGACTCTAGCCAAAAACATTCAGTACTTC
>TRBJ1-1|TRBV30|-|-
CAWSLGMNTEAFF
TGTGCCTGGAGTCTAGGAATGAACACTGAAGCTTTCTTT
>TRBJ1-4|TRBV6-6|-|-
CASSPLTGSREKLFF
TGTGCCAGCAGTCCGCTGACGGGGTCCCGGGAAAAACTGTTTTTT
>TRBJ2-1|TRBV18|-|-
CASSPPTSFGEQFF
TGTGCCAGCTCACCACCTACTAGCTTCGGTGAGCAGTTCTTC
>TRBJ1-1|TRBV28|few|-
CASSLGRGTEAFF
TGTGCCAGCAGTTTAGGTAGGGGCACTGAAGCTTTCTTT
>TRBJ1-1|TRBV7-8|-|-
CASSFPPGAKTEAFF
TGTGCCAGCAGCTTTCCCCCAGGGGCGAAGACTGAAGCTTTCTTT
>TRBJ2-3|TRBV9|-|TRBD1
CASSPHRGREADTQYF
TGTGCCAGCAGCCCCCACAGGGGGCGTGAGGCAGATACGCAGTATTTT
>TRBJ2-1|TRBV7-7|few|TRBD2
CASSATSGSSYNEQFF
TGTGCCAGCAGCGCCACTAGCGGGAGCTCCTACAATGAGCAGTTCTTC
>TRBJ1-2|TRBV13|-|-
CASSFAGGYTF
TGTGCCAGCAGCTTCGCAGGAGGCTACACCTTC
>TRBJ1-5|TRBV28|-|-
CASSRQAINQPQHF
TGTGCCAGCAGTCGGCAGGCCATCAATCAGCCCCAGCATTTT
>TRBJ2-7|TRBV15|-|-
CATSRVRGKIYEQYF
TGTGCCACCAGCAGAGTGCGGGGAAAGATCTACGAGCAGTACTTC
>TRBJ1-1|TRBV12-2|-|-
CASRLGQRFGYRANTEAFF
TGTGCAAGTCGCTTAGGGCAGAGGTTTGGTTACAGGGCGAACACTGAAGCTTTCTTT
>TRBJ1-5|TRBV28|once|TRBD1
CASRLKDRGRWIQPQHF
TGTGCCAGCAGACTTAAGGACAGGGGGCGATGGATTCAGCCCCAGCATTTT
>TRBJ2-3|TRBV7-8|-|TRBD2
CASSFPSGRAGGTDTQYF
TGTGCCAGCAGCTTCCCTAGCGGGAGGGCCGGGGGCACAGATACGCAGTATTTT
>TRBJ1-5|TRBV27|-|TRBD1
CASSLSGGGQPQHF
TGTGCCAGCAGTTTATCAGGGGGCGGTCAGCCCCAGCATTTT
>TRBJ2-2|TRBV7-9|-|TRBD2
CASTPRSGGGGELFF
TGTGCCAGCACCCCTCGGAGCGGGGGGGGAGGGGAGCTGTTTTTT
>TRBJ2-3|TRBV19|-|-
CASSTEGPPNPDTQYF
TGTGCCAGTAGTACGGAGGGTCCCCCGAACCCAGATACGCAGTATTTT
>TRBJ2-7|TRBV27|-|TRBD2
CASSLGGIYEQYF
TGTGCCAGCAGTTTGGGAGGGATCTACGAGCAGTACTTC
>TRBJ1-1|TRBV28|-|-
CASRIWSFRGGNTEAFF
TGTGCCAGCAGGATCTGGTCCTTTAGGGGAGGGAACACTGAAGCTTTCTTT
>TRBJ2-3|TRBV5-1|-|-
CASSLLLGGPSTDTQYF
TGCGCCAGCAGCTTGCTCTTAGGGGGACCTAGCACAGATACGCAGTATTTT
>TRBJ2-1|TRBV30|-|-
CALRRDSYNEQFF
TGTGCCCTCAGACGGGACTCCTACAATGAGCAGTTCTTC
>TRBJ2-3|TRBV5-1|once|TRBD2
CASSLVTGRGTDTQYF
TGCGCCAGCAGCTTGGTTACCGGGAGGGGGACAGATACGCAGTATTTT
>TRBJ2-1|TRBV5-4|-|-
CASSTGSSYNEQFF
TGTGCCAGCAGCACCGGGAGCTCCTACAATGAGCAGTTCTTC
>TRBJ1-1|TRBV25-1|-|-
CASRRGINTEAFF
TGTGCCAGCAGGAGGGGGATAAACACTGAAGCTTTCTTT
>TRBJ2-1|TRBV19|-|TRBD1
CASSPADRQYNEQFF
TGTGCCAGTAGCCCCGCGGACAGGCAATACAATGAGCAGTTCTTC
>TRBJ2-7|TRBV27|-|-
CASSPGNSYEQYF
TGTGCCAGCAGCCCCGGGAACTCCTACGAGCAGTACTTC
>TRBJ2-2|TRBV4-1|-|TRBD1
CASSLGTGDTGELFF
TGCGCCAGCAGCCTCGGGACAGGGGATACCGGGGAGCTGTTTTTT
>TRBJ2-3|TRBV5-1|-|TRBD2
CASSRGTSGSPDTQYF
TGCGCCAGCAGCCGCGGGACTAGCGGGTCCCCAGATACGCAGTATTTT
>TRBJ2-2|TRBV23-1|-|-
CASSQPDRLVTGELFF
TGCGCCAGCAGTCAACCAGACAGGCTAGTCACCGGGGAGCTGTTTTTT
>TRBJ2-7|TRBV29-1|-|-
CSGQDTISYEQYF
TGCAGCGGACAGGACACGATCTCCTACGAGCAGTACTTC
>TRBJ2-6|TRBV28|few|-
CASSSGWGEANVLTF
TGTGCCAGCAGCTCAGGGTGGGGGGAAGCCAACGTCCTGACTTTC
>TRBJ2-1|TRBV4-1|once|-
CASSLTSSLYNEQFF
TGCGCCAGCAGCCTCACTAGTTCCCTCTACAATGAGCAGTTCTTC
>TRBJ2-5|TRBV25-1|-|TRBD2
CASSGIGTSGFNGETQYF
TGTGCCAGCAGTGGAATTGGGACTAGCGGGTTTAACGGAGAGACCCAGTACTTC
>TRBJ2-1|TRBV27|-|TRBD1
CASMTGGRDEQFF
TGTGCCAGCATGACAGGGGGCCGGGATGAGCAGTTCTTC
>TRBJ2-5|TRBV11-3|many|TRBD2
CASSRRTSGSVETQYF
TGTGCCAGCAGCAGAAGGACTAGCGGGAGTGTGGAGACCCAGTACTTC
>TRBJ2-1|TRBV5-4|-|TRBD1
CASSAIRQGLSDEQFF
TGTGCCAGCAGCGCCATCCGACAGGGCCTCAGCGATGAGCAGTTCTTC
>TRBJ1-4|TRBV9|-|-
CASSVGGATNEKLFF
TGTGCCAGCAGCGTAGGAGGCGCCACCAATGAAAAACTGTTTTTT
>TRBJ1-4|TRBV9|-|-
CASSVDLADPTEKLFF
TGTGCCAGCAGCGTTGATCTAGCAGACCCTACGGAAAAACTGTTTTTT
>TRBJ2-7|TRBV7-9|-|TRBD2
CASSLVQLAGGTEQYF
TGTGCCAGCAGCCTCGTCCAACTAGCGGGAGGAACCGAGCAGTACTTC